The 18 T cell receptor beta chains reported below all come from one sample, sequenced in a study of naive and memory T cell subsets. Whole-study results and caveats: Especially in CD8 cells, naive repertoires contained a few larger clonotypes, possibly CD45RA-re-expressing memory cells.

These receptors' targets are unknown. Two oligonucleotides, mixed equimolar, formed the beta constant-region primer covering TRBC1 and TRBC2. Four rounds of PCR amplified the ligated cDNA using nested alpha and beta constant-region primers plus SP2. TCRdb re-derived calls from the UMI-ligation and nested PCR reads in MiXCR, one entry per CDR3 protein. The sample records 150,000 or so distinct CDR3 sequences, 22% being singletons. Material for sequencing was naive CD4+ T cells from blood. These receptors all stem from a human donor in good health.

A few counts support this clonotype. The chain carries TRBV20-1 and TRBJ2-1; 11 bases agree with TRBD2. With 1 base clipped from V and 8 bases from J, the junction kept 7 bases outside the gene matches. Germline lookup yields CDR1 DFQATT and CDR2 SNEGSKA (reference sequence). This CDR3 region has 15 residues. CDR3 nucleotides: TGCAGTGCTAGAGCAAGACTAGCGGGAAGCGATGAGCAGTTCTTC. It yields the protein CSARARLAGSDEQFF.

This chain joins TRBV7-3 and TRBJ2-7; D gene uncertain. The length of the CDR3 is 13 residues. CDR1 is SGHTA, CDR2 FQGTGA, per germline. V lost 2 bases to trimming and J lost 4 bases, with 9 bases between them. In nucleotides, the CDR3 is TGTGCCAGCAGCTTAGGTACAGAATACGAGCAGTACTTC. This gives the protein CASSLGTEYEQYF.

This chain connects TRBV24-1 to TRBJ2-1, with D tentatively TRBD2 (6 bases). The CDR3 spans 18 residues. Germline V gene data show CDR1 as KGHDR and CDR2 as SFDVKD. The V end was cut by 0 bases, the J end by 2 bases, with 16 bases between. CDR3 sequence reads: CATSDLDPSSGTYNEQFF. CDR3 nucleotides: TGTGCCACCAGTGATTTGGATCCGAGTAGCGGAACCTACAATGAGCAGTTCTTC.

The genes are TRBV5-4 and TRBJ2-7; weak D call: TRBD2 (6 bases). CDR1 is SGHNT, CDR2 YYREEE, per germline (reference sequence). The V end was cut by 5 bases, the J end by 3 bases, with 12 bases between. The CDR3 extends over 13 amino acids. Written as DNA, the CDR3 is TGTGCCAGCAGTAAGGAAGCGGGCTACGAGCAGTACTTC. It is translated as CASSKEAGYEQYF.

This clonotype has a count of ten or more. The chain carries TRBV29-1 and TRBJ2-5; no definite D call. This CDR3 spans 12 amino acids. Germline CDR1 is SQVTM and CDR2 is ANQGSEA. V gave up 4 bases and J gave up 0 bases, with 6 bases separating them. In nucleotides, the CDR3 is TGCAGCGTTGTAAGGAACCAAGAGACCCAGTACTTC. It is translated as CSVVRNQETQYF.

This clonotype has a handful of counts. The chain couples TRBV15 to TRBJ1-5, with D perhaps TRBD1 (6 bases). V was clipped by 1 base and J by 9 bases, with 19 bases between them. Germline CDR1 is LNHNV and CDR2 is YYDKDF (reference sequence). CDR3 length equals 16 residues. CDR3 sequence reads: CATSRGGANNHRPQHF. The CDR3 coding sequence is TGTGCCACCAGCAGAGGGGGGGCGAACAATCATCGGCCCCAGCATTTT.

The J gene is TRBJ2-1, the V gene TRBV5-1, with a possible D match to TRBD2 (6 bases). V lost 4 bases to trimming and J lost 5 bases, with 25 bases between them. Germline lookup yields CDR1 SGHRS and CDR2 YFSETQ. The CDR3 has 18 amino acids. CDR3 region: CASSGDWGPGSGNNEQFF. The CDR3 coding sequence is TGCGCCAGCAGCGGGGATTGGGGTCCGGGTAGCGGCAACAATGAGCAGTTCTTC.

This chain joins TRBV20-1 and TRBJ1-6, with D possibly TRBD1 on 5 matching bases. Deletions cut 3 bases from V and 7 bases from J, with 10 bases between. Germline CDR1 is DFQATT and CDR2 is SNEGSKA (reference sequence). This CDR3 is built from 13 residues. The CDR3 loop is CSASPGANSPLHF. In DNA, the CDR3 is TGCAGTGCTAGCCCCGGGGCCAATTCACCCCTCCACTTT.

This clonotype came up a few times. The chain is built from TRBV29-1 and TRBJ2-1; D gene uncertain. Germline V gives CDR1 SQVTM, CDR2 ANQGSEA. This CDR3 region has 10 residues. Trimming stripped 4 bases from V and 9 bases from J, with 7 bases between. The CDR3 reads CSVGFGEQFF. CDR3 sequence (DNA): TGCAGCGTTGGGTTCGGTGAGCAGTTCTTC.

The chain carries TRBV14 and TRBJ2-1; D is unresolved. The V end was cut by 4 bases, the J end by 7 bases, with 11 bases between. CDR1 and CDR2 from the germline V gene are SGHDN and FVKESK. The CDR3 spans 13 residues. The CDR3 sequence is CASSPHIRNEQFF. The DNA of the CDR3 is TGTGCCAGCAGCCCTCACATTAGGAATGAGCAGTTCTTC.

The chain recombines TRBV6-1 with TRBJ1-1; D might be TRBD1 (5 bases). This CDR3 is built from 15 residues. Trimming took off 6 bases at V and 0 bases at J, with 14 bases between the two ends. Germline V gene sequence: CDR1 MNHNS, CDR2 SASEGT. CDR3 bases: TGTGCCAGCAGCCCATTGACAGTCATGAACACTGAAGCTTTCTTT. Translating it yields CASSPLTVMNTEAFF.

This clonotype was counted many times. CDR3 DNA sequence: TGTGCCAGCTCGACCGGGACTACTACCGGGGAGCTGTTTTTT. This translates into CASSTGTTTGELFF. The gene calls are TRBV28 and TRBJ2-2; 7 bases map to TRBD2. Germline V gene sequence: CDR1 MDHEN, CDR2 SYDVKM. The CDR3 has 14 amino acids. The V segment lost 8 bases and the J segment 5 bases; nucleotides outside the gene matches: 8.

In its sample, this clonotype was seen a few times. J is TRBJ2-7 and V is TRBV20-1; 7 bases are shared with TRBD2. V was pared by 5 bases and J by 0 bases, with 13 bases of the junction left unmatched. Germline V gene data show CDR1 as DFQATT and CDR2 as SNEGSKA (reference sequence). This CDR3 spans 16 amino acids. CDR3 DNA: TGCAGTGCTCGGGGGGACCTTGACTGGAGCTCCTACGAGCAGTACTTC. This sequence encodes CSARGDLDWSSYEQYF.

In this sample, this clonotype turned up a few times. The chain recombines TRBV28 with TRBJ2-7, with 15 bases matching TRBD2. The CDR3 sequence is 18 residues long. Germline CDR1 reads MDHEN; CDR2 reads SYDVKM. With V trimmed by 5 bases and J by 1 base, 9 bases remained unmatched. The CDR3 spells CASSLRTSGRARSYEQYF. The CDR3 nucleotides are TGTGCCAGCAGTCTACGGACTAGCGGGAGGGCCAGGTCCTACGAGCAGTACTTC.

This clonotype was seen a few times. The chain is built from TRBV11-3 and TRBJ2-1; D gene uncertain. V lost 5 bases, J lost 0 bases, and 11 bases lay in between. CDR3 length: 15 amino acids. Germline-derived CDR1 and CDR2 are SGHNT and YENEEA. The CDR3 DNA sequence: TGTGCCAGCAGCCCTGGACGGAGCTCCTACAATGAGCAGTTCTTC. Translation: CASSPGRSSYNEQFF.

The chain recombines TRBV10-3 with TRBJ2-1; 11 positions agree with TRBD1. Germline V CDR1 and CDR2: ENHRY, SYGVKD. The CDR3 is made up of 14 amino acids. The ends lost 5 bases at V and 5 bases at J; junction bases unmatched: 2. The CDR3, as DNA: TGTGCCATCAGTAGGACAGGGGGCCACAATGAGCAGTTCTTC. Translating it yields CAISRTGGHNEQFF.

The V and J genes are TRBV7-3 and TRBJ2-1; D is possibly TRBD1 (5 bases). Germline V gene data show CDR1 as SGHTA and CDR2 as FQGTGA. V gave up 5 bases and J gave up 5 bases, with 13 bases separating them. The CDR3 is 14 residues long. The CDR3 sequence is CASSIGPGNNEQFF. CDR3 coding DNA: TGTGCCAGCAGCATCGGACCAGGGAACAATGAGCAGTTCTTC.

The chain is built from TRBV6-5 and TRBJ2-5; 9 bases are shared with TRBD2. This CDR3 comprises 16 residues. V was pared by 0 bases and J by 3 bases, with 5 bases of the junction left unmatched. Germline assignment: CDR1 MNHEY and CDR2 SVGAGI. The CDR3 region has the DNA TGTGCCAGCAGTTACTCGAGGGCTAGCGGGAAAGAGACCCAGTACTTC. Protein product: CASSYSRASGKETQYF.